The present entry profiles one T cell receptor beta chain with its context. Generated by immunoSEQ multiplex PCR, the TCRdb table keeps only in-frame clones and is missing some. The sample contains about 16,000 clones, 80% to 90% of which appear only once. This sample is drawn from a study of technical replicates of blood from a handful of donors. The source of this sequence is a human donor in good health. Material for sequencing was PBMCs.

The CDR3 reads CASSLRSGSGADTQYF. The CDR3 DNA reads TGTGCCAGCAGTTTAAGGAGCGGGAGTGGGGCAGATACGCAGTATTTT. This chain links TRBV28 with TRBJ2-3; 8 bases match TRBD2. Germline CDR1 is MDHEN and CDR2 is SYDVKM. With V trimmed by 2 bases and J by 4 bases, 8 bases remained unmatched. The CDR3 length is 16 residues.